These 29 T cell receptor beta chains originate from one sample sequenced in a study of blood T cell repertoires in COVID-19. The data were produced by immunoSEQ multiplex PCR, yet TCRdb's version contains in-frame clones alone and is incomplete. Of around 200,000 clones in the sample, roughly 84% were seen once. The material sequenced was PBMCs or T cells enriched from blood (not recorded which). These receptors were obtained from a woman in her twenties or thirties who had recovered from COVID-19.

The CDR3 reads CASTPQGANTGELFF. In DNA, the CDR3 is TGTGCCAGTACCCCCCAGGGGGCGAACACCGGGGAGCTGTTTTTT. The V call is TRBV19, the J call TRBJ2-2, with 7 bases aligning to TRBD1. Germline V gene lookup returns CDR1 LNHDA and CDR2 SQIVND (reference sequence). V gave up 7 bases and J gave up 0 bases; unmatched junction bases: 5. The CDR3 consists of 15 residues.

The CDR3 loop is CASSSPSGRYLDTQYF. In DNA form, the CDR3 reads TGTGCCAGCAGCTCGCCAAGCGGGAGATATCTTGATACGCAGTATTTT. J is TRBJ2-3 and V is TRBV28, with 8 bases lining up with TRBD2. The CDR3 sequence is 16 residues long. V trimming: 6 bases; J trimming: 6 bases; junction bases outside the gene matches: 14. Germline V gene lookup returns CDR1 MDHEN and CDR2 SYDVKM.

This chain uses TRBV13 with TRBJ2-1, with 7 bases lining up with TRBD2. V was pared by 5 bases and J by 0 bases, with 7 bases of the junction left unmatched. The CDR3 runs to 16 residues. CDR1 is PRHDT and CDR2 is FYEKMQ in the germline V gene (reference sequence). The CDR3 region is CASSQHGGSSYNEQFF. DNA of the CDR3: TGTGCCAGCAGCCAGCACGGGGGGAGCTCCTACAATGAGCAGTTCTTC.

V and J are TRBV19 and TRBJ2-1; TRBD2 agrees at 7 bases. With V trimmed by 1 base and J by 7 bases, 7 bases remained unmatched. The germline gives CDR1 LNHDA, CDR2 SQIVND (reference sequence). The CDR3 is 15 amino acids. CDR3 sequence (DNA): TGTGCCAGTAGTATAGTGGCGGGGCGGGGGAATGAGCAGTTCTTC. It specifies CASSIVAGRGNEQFF. Together with reference TRBV19 and TRBJ2-1, the CDR3 gives the full variable domain: DGGITQSPKYLFRKEGQNVTLSCEQNLNHDAMYWYRQDPGQGLRLIYYSQIVNDFQKGDIAEGYSVSREKKESFPLTVTSAQKNPTAFYLCASSIVAGRGNEQFFGPGTRLTVL.

The chain links TRBV6-5 to TRBJ2-1; 9 nucleotides align to TRBD1. In germline, CDR1 is MNHEY, CDR2 SVGAGI. Losses at the gene ends were 8 bases for V and 7 bases for J; bases not matched to a gene: 6. The CDR3 has 13 amino acids. The CDR3 region is CASGGQGWNEQFF. CDR3 nucleotide sequence: TGTGCCAGCGGGGGACAGGGCTGGAATGAGCAGTTCTTC.

The chain combines TRBV11-3 with TRBJ1-1; D uncertain. The V end was cut by 0 bases, the J end by 4 bases, with 6 bases between. CDR3 length: 13 amino acids. CDR1 and CDR2 from the germline V gene are SGHNT and YENEEA. The CDR3 sequence: CASSLEGSTEAFF. Written as DNA, the CDR3 is TGTGCCAGCAGCTTAGAGGGCAGCACTGAAGCTTTCTTT.

The V call is TRBV5-6, the J call TRBJ2-7; TRBD1 is a possible D gene (6 bases). Deletions cut 4 bases from V and 7 bases from J, with 21 bases between. Germline CDR1 reads SGHDT; CDR2 reads YYEEEE. The CDR3 is 15 residues long. The CDR3 DNA is TGTGCCAGCAGCGAGGACAGAGACCTGCTAGGGGAGCAGTACGTC. Translated, it gives CASSEDRDLLGEQYV.

The CDR3 region is CATSPGITQYF. CDR3 in DNA: TGTGCCACCAGCCCAGGGATTACGCAGTATTTT. The V and J genes are TRBV15 and TRBJ2-3; D perhaps matches TRBD1 (5 bases). This CDR3 is 11 amino acids long. Germline CDR1 reads LNHNV; CDR2 reads YYDKDF (reference sequence). The V end was cut by 5 bases, the J end by 8 bases, with 8 bases between.

The chain employs TRBV20-1 and TRBJ2-5, with D unresolved. This CDR3 is 10 amino acids long. The germline CDR1 and CDR2 sequences are DFQATT and SNEGSKA (reference sequence). The germline V and J ends were trimmed by 3 bases and 5 bases, with 4 bases remaining between them. CDR3 protein: CSASSETQYF. CDR3 nucleotide sequence: TGCAGTGCTAGTTCGGAGACCCAGTACTTC.

This chain joins TRBV5-1 and TRBJ1-1; possible D gene TRBD1, 6 bases. CDR3 size: 15 residues. Per germline, CDR1 SGHRS and CDR2 YFSETQ. The ends were cut back, 2 bases at V and 4 bases at J, with 15 bases in the middle. CDR3 in amino acids: CASSFTGRAGTEAFF. CDR3 nucleotides: TGCGCCAGCAGCTTTACAGGGCGCGCGGGCACTGAAGCTTTCTTT.

The CDR3 bases are TGCGCCAGCAGATCCCAGGGTGGGACTGAAGCTTTCTTT. Its translation: CASRSQGGTEAFF. The genes are TRBV10-1 and TRBJ1-1; the D gene is possibly TRBD1 (5 bases). The CDR3 is made up of 13 amino acids. Germline lookup yields CDR1 WNHNN and CDR2 SYGVQD (reference sequence). V was shortened by 6 bases and J by 5 bases, with 13 bases between the two germline ends.

V usage is TRBV5-1 and J usage is TRBJ2-1; no firm D call. The germline CDR1 and CDR2 sequences are SGHRS and YFSETQ. This CDR3 comprises 13 residues. V was cut by 3 bases and J by 3 bases, with 7 bases left in between. The CDR3 loop reads CASSSGGYNEQFF. The DNA of the CDR3 is TGCGCCAGCAGCTCTGGCGGCTACAATGAGCAGTTCTTC. Complete variable domain (other parts from reference TRBV5-1 and TRBJ2-1): KAGVTQTPRYLIKTRGQQVTLSCSPISGHRSVSWYQQTPGQGLQFLFEYFSETQRNKGNFPGRFSGRQFSNSRSEMNVSTLELGDSALYLCASSSGGYNEQFFGPGTRLTVL.

The chain couples TRBV18 to TRBJ2-7; 9 nucleotides match TRBD2. CDR1 KGHSH and CDR2 LQKENI come from the germline V gene. This CDR3 is built from 15 residues. Trimming took 3 bases from V and 6 from J; bases not matched to a gene: 9. CDR3 protein: CASSPTSGFGAEQYF. In DNA form, the CDR3 reads TGTGCCAGCTCACCGACTAGCGGATTCGGGGCCGAGCAGTACTTC.

In its sample, this clone was seen once. V gene TRBV28 combines with J gene TRBJ2-7; 13 nucleotides match TRBD2. Germline CDR1 and CDR2: MDHEN and SYDVKM. Trimming cost V 5 bases and J 4 bases; bases outside gene matches: 14. The CDR3 covers 18 residues. CDR3 DNA: TGTGCCAGCAGTCCGACAGGGAGACTAGCGGGAGGAAAGTACGAGCAGTACTTC. This translates into CASSPTGRLAGGKYEQYF.

The chain is built from TRBV18 and TRBJ2-3, with a weak D call TRBD2 (5 bases). Trimming removed 2 bases at V and 6 bases at J, with 12 bases between. CDR1 and CDR2 from the germline V gene are KGHSH and LQKENI. The CDR3 loop spans 14 amino acids. The CDR3: CASSPELTGDTQYF. CDR3 sequence (DNA): TGTGCCAGCTCACCAGAGCTTACGGGGGATACGCAGTATTTT.

This clone was seen only once. The J gene is TRBJ2-3, the V gene TRBV20-1; 8 bases agree with TRBD2. CDR1 DFQATT and CDR2 SNEGSKA come from the germline V gene (reference sequence). V gave up 3 bases and J gave up 2 bases; unmatched junction bases: 4. The CDR3 length is 14 residues. The CDR3 is CSASTGGSTDTQYF. In DNA form, the CDR3 reads TGCAGTGCTAGTACGGGAGGGTCCACAGATACGCAGTATTTT.

The chain uses TRBV30 and TRBJ1-5, with TRBD1 as a possible D gene (5 bases). The germline gives CDR1 GTSNPN, CDR2 SVGIG (reference sequence). The CDR3 has 15 amino acids. V was clipped by 3 bases and J by 2 bases, with 14 bases between them. The CDR3 region is CAWRPQGYGNQPQHF. The CDR3 DNA is TGTGCCTGGAGGCCTCAGGGATACGGCAATCAGCCCCAGCATTTT.

With respect to this clone: The junction shows a germline mismatch at one end, possibly a read error. V gene TRBV30 combines with J gene TRBJ1-6; TRBD1 matches at 7 bases. Per germline, CDR1 GTSNPN and CDR2 SVGIG (reference sequence). This CDR3 has 13 amino acids. CDR3 protein: CSSGQDFNSPLHF. The CDR3 DNA reads as TGCTCTTCCGGACAGGACTTTAATTCACCCCTCCACTTT.

This clone is a singleton in its sample. The V and J genes are TRBV21-1 and TRBJ2-5; the DNA was not compared with TRBD1, the D call given in the table. TRBV21-1 constitutes a pseudogene. This CDR3 contains 19 residues. CDR3 region: CASTLCDRERGRASETQYF. The CDR3, as DNA: TGTGCCAGCACCCTATGCGACAGGGAGAGGGGCCGGGCTAGTGAGACCCAGTACTTC.

The rearrangement links TRBV2 to TRBJ1-1; perhaps TRBD1 as D (6 bases). The CDR3 is made up of 13 amino acids. From germline, CDR1 is SNHLY and CDR2 FYNNEI. With 4 bases removed from V and 10 bases from J, the gap between germline ends came to 16 bases. CDR3 amino acids: CASSGRTEEVAFF. Here the CDR3 DNA reads TGTGCCAGCAGTGGTCGGACAGAAGAAGTAGCTTTCTTT.

This clone showed up just a few times. The chain employs TRBV30 and TRBJ1-2; 12 bases match TRBD1. The ends lost 8 bases at V and 2 bases at J; junction bases unmatched: 6. CDR3 length: 14 residues. Germline-derived CDR1 and CDR2 are GTSNPN and SVGIG (reference sequence). CDR3 protein: CATGTGGVNYGYTF. DNA for the CDR3: TGTGCCACCGGGACAGGGGGCGTGAACTATGGCTACACCTTC.

The rearrangement links TRBV9 to TRBJ1-6, with TRBD1 matching 8 bases. The CDR3 spans 17 residues. Trimming removed 2 bases from V and 11 bases from J; junction bases left unmatched: 15. CDR1 and CDR2 from the germline V gene are SGDLS and YYNGEE. As DNA, the CDR3 is TGTGCCAGCAGCGTCTTACCTCAGGGGGCGCTTATCCCACCCCTCCACTTT. This translates into CASSVLPQGALIPPLHF. The whole variable domain, remainder taken from reference TRBV9 and TRBJ1-6, is DSGVTQTPKHLITATGQRVTLRCSPRSGDLSVYWYQQSLDQGLQFLIQYYNGEERAKGNILERFSAQQFPDLHSELNLSSLELGDSALYFCASSVLPQGALIPPLHFGNGTRLTVT.

V and J are TRBV5-1 and TRBJ1-2; 12 bases match TRBD1. The CDR3 loop spans 16 amino acids. J lost 4 bases, V lost 4 bases, and 8 bases had no gene match. Germline lookup yields CDR1 SGHRS and CDR2 YFSETQ. The CDR3 bases are TGCGCCAGCAGCGCCGGGACAGGGGGCTCAGGCTATGGCTACACCTTC. This codes for CASSAGTGGSGYGYTF. Combining the CDR3 with reference TRBV5-1 and TRBJ1-2 gives the whole variable domain KAGVTQTPRYLIKTRGQQVTLSCSPISGHRSVSWYQQTPGQGLQFLFEYFSETQRNKGNFPGRFSGRQFSNSRSEMNVSTLELGDSALYLCASSAGTGGSGYGYTFGSGTRLTVV.

The V gene is TRBV25-1, the J gene TRBJ1-2; TRBD1 matches 12 bases. Losses at the gene ends were 5 bases for V and 5 bases for J; bases not matched to a gene: 6. This CDR3 contains 15 residues. Germline V gene sequence: CDR1 MGHDK, CDR2 SYGVNS. The CDR3 spells CASSPGQGAWYGYTF. In DNA, the CDR3 is TGTGCCAGCAGTCCGGGACAGGGGGCCTGGTATGGCTACACCTTC.

The gene calls are TRBV5-8 and TRBJ2-7; 12 positions match TRBD2. J was trimmed by 4 bases and V by 1 base; bases with no gene match: 12. There are 18 residues in the CDR3. The V gene's germline CDR1 is SGHTS and CDR2 YDEGEE. CDR3 DNA: TGTGCCAGCAGCTTGTTCGGTCTAGCGGGAGGGAATGGGTACGAGCAGTACTTC. It encodes CASSLFGLAGGNGYEQYF.

The rearrangement joins TRBV10-3 to TRBJ2-7; TRBD1 matches 11 bases. The CDR3 runs 15 residues. Germline CDR1 and CDR2: ENHRY and SYGVKD. V was pared by 1 base and J by 7 bases, with 6 bases of the junction left unmatched. CDR3 sequence: CAISEYGQGAREQYV. CDR3 coding DNA: TGTGCCATCAGTGAGTACGGACAGGGGGCGAGGGAGCAGTACGTC.

V usage is TRBV18 and J usage is TRBJ1-2; TRBD1 aligns across 10 bases. CDR3 length: 15 amino acids. Germline V gene lookup returns CDR1 KGHSH and CDR2 LQKENI. V shed 4 bases, J shed 6 bases, and the junction held 8 bases outside the gene matches. CDR3 DNA: TGTGCCAGCTCACTAGGGGACAGGGGCCAGAATGGCTACACCTTC. Encoded protein: CASSLGDRGQNGYTF.

This clone appeared many times. The chain employs TRBV21-1 and TRBJ2-1; TRBD2 is taken as the D call from the table, unchecked against the DNA. TRBV21-1 is shown as a pseudogene. This CDR3 is 12 amino acids long. The CDR3 sequence: CASSKPMTSRIF. As DNA, the CDR3 is TGTGCCAGCAGCAAACCGATGACTAGTCGGATCTTC.

The chain links TRBV5-5 to TRBJ1-2, with unresolved D. Trimming removed 5 bases at V and 6 bases at J, with 17 bases between. Germline-derived CDR1 and CDR2 are SGHKS and YYEKEE (reference sequence). CDR3 length: 14 amino acids. The CDR3 spells CASSVTTGNHGYTF. The CDR3 DNA follows: TGTGCCAGCAGTGTTACTACGGGTAATCATGGCTACACCTTC.